This T cell receptor beta chain was profiled in a study of CXCR3-negative and CXCR3-positive naive CD8 T cells. For the study at large: Sequencing brought in some 130 million TRB reads altogether, and each library got about 1.5 +/- 0.3 million.

Via 5' RACE with UMI labels, TRB cDNA libraries were prepared. No DNA is given; TCRdb re-called the 5' RACE reads and lists each CDR3 protein once. The sample totals over 100,000 distinct CDR3 sequences; its top ten clones hold 0.25% to 0.35%. The study's findings and limits: With respect to TRBV-TRBJ usage, naive CXCR3-negative and CXCR3-positive cells were similar; memory differed.

Germline lookup yields CDR1 SEHNR and CDR2 FQNEAQ (reference sequence). The CDR3 sequence is 15 residues long. Comment on this clonotype: The target antigen is unknown.

This TCR derives from a human donor in good health. Some clones in this sample may be carry-over from other donors' samples. The sequenced material came from naive CXCR3- CD8+ T cells from blood. Subset indicated: CD45RO-CCR7+CD27+CD95- naive CD8+ T cells lacking CXCR3 (TNR3-). The chain uses TRBV7-9 and TRBJ1-5. CDR3 region: CASSFAAASNQPQHF. The full variable domain, completed using reference TRBV7-9 and TRBJ1-5, is DTGVSQNPRHKITKRGQNVTFRCDPISEHNRLYWYRQTLGQGPEFLTYFQNEAQLEKSRLLSDRFSAERPKGSFSTLEIQRTEQGDSAMYLCASSFAAASNQPQHFGDGTRLSIL.